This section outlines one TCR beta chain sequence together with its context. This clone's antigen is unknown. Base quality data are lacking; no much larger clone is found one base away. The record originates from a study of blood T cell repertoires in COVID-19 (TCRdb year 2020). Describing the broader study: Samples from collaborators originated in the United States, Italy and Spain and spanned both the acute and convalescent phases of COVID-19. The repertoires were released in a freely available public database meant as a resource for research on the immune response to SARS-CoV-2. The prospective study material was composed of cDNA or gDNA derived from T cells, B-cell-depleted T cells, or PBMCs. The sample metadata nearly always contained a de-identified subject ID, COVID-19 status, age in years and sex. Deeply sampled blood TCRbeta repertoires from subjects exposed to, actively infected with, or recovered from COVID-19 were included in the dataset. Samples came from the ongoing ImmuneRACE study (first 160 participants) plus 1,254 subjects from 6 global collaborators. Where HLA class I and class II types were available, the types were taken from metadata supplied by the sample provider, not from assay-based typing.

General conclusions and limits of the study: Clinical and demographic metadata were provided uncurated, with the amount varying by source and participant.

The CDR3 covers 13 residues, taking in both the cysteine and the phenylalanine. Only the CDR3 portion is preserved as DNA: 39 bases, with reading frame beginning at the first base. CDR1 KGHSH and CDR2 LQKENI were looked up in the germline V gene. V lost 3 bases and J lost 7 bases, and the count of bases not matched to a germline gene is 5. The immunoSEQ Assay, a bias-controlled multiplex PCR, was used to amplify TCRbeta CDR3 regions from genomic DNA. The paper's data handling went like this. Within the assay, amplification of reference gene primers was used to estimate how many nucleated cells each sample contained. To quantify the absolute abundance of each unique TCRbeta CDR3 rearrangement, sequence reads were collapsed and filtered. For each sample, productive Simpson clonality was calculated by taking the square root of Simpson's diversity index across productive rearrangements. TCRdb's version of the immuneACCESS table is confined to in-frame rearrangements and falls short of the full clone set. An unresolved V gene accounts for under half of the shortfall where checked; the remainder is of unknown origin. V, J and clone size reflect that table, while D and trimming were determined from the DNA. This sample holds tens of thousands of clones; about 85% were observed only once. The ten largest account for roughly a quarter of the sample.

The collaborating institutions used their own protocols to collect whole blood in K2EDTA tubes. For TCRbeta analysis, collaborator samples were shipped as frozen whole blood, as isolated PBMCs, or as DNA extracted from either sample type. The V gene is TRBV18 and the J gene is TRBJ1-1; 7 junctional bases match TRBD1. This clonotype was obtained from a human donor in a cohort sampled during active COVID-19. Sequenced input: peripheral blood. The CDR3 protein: CASSPNRDSEAFF. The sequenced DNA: TGTGCCAGCTCACCGAACCGGGACAGTGAAGCTTTCTTT. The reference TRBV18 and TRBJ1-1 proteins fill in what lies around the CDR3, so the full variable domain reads NAGVMQNPRHLVRRRGQEARLRCSPMKGHSHVYWYRQLPEEGLKFMVYLQKENIIDESGMPKERFSAEFPKEGPSILRIQQVVRGDSAAYFCASSPNRDSEAFFGQGTRLTVV.